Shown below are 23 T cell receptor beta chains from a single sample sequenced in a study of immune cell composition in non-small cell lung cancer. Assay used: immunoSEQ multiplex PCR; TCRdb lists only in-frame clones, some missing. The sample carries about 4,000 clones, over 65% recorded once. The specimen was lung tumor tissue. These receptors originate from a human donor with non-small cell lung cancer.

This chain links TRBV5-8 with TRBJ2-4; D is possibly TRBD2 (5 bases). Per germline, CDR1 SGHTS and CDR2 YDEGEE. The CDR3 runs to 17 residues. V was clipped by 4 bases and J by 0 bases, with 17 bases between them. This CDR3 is CASSAAGISAAKNIQYF. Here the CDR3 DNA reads TGTGCCAGCAGCGCGGCGGGCATTTCTGCAGCCAAAAACATTCAGTACTTC.

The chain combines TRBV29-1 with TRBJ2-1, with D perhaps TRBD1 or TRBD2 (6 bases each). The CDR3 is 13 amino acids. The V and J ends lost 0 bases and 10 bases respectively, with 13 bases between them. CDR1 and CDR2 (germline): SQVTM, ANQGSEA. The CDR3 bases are TGCAGCGTTGAAGAGGGAAGGGGGGCCGAGCAGTTCTTC. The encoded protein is CSVEEGRGAEQFF.

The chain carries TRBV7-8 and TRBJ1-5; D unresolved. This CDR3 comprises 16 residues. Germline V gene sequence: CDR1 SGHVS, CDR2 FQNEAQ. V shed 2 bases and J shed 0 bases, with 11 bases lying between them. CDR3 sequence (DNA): TGTGCCAGCAGCTTAACTGGGATAAATAGCAATCAGCCCCAGCATTTT. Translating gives CASSLTGINSNQPQHF. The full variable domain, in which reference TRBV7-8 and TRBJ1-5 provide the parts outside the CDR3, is GAGVSQSPRYKVAKRGQDVALRCDPISGHVSLFWYQQALGQGPEFLTYFQNEAQLDKSGLPSDRFFAERPEGSVSTLKIQRTQQEDSAVYLCASSLTGINSNQPQHFGDGTRLSIL.

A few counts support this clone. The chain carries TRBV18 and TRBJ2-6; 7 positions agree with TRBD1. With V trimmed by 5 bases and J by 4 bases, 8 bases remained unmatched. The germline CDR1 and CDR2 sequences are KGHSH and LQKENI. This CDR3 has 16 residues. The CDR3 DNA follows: TGTGCCAGCTCATCACGACAGGGCTCAGGGGCCAACGTCCTGACTTTC. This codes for CASSSRQGSGANVLTF.

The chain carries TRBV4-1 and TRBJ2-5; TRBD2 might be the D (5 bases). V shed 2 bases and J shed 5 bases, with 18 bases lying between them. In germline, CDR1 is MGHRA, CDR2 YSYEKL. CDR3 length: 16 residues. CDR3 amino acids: CASSQWPSQPEETQYF. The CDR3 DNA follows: TGCGCCAGCAGCCAATGGCCTAGCCAGCCCGAGGAGACCCAGTACTTC.

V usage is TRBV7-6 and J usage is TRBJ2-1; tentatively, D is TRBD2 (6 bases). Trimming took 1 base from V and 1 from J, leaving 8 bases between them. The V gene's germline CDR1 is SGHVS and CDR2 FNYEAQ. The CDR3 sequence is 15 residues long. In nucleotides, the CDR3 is TGTGCCAGCAGCTTAGACCTAGCGTCCTACAATGAGCAGTTCTTC. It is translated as CASSLDLASYNEQFF.

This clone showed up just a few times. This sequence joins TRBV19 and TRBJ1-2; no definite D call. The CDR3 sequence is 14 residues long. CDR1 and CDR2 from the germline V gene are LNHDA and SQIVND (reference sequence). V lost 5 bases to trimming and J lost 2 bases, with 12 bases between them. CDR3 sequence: CASSPPDGNYGYTF. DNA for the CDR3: TGTGCCAGTAGTCCACCGGACGGCAACTATGGCTACACCTTC. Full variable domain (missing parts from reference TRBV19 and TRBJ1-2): DGGITQSPKYLFRKEGQNVTLSCEQNLNHDAMYWYRQDPGQGLRLIYYSQIVNDFQKGDIAEGYSVSREKKESFPLTVTSAQKNPTAFYLCASSPPDGNYGYTFGSGTRLTVV.

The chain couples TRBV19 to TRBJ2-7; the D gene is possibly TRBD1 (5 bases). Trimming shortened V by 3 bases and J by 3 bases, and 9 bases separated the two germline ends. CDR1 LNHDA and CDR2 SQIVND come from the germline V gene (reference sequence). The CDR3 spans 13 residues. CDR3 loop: CASSISQGYEQYF. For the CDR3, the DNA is TGTGCCAGTAGTATCTCCCAGGGCTACGAGCAGTACTTC.

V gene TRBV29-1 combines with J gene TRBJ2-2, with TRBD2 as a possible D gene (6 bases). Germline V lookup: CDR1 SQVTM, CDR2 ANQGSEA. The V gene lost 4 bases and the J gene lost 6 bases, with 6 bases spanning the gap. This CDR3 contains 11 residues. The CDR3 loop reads CSVGEAGELFF. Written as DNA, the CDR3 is TGCAGCGTTGGGGAGGCCGGGGAGCTGTTTTTT.

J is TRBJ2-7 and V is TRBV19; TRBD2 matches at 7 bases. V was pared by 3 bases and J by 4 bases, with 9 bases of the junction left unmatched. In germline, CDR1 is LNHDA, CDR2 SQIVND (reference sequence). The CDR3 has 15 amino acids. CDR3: CASSIRGRGPYEQYF. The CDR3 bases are TGTGCCAGTAGTATTCGTGGGAGGGGCCCGTACGAGCAGTACTTC.

The CDR3 sequence: CASSLIGNTEAFF. Here the CDR3 DNA reads TGTGCCAGCAGCTTAATAGGGAACACTGAAGCTTTCTTT. V and J are TRBV7-2 and TRBJ1-1; the D is unclear. This CDR3 has 13 amino acids. V gave up 2 bases and J gave up 1 base, with 5 bases separating them. CDR1 is SGHTA and CDR2 is FQGNSA in the germline V gene.

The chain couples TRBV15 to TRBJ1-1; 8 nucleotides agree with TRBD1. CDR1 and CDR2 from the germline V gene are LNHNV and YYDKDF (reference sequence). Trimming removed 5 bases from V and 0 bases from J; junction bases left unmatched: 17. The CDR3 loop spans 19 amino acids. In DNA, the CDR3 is TGTGCCACCAGCCCAGGATTTGGGCAGGGGGCCACCCTGAACACTGAAGCTTTCTTT. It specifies CATSPGFGQGATLNTEAFF. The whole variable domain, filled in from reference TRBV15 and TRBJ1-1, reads DAMVIQNPRYQVTQFGKPVTLSCSQTLNHNVMYWYQQKSSQAPKLLFHYYDKDFNNEADTPDNFQSRRPNTSFCFLDIRSPGLGDTAMYLCATSPGFGQGATLNTEAFFGQGTRLTVV.

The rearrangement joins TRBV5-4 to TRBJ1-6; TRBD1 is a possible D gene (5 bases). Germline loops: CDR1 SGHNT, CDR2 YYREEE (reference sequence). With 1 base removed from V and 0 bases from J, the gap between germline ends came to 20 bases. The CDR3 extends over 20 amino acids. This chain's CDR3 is CASSLSGGVGHSSYNSPLHF. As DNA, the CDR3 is TGTGCCAGCAGCTTGAGCGGGGGTGTGGGGCATAGCTCCTATAATTCACCCCTCCACTTT. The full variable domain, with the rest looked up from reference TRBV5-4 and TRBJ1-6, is ETGVTQSPTHLIKTRGQQVTLRCSSQSGHNTVSWYQQALGQGPQFIFQYYREEENGRGNFPPRFSGLQFPNYSSELNVNALELDDSALYLCASSLSGGVGHSSYNSPLHFGNGTRLTVT.

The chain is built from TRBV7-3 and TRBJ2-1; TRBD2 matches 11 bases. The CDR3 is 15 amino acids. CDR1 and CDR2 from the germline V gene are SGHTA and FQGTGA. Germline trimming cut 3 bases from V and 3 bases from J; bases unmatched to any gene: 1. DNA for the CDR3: TGTGCCAGCAGCTTGCTAGCGGGAGGCTACAATGAGCAGTTCTTC. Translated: CASSLLAGGYNEQFF.

The CDR3 loop reads CASTPGRQETQYF. Here the CDR3 DNA reads TGTGCCAGTACCCCGGGCAGGCAAGAGACCCAGTACTTC. The genes are TRBV19 and TRBJ2-5; D is uncertain. The CDR3 runs 13 residues. The V and J ends lost 7 bases and 2 bases respectively, with 11 bases between them. Germline CDR1 is LNHDA and CDR2 is SQIVND (reference sequence).

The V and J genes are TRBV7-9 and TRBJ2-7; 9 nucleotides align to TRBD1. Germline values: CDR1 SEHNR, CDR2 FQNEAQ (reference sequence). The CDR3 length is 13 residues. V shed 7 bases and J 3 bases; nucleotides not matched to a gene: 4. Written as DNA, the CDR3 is TGTGCCAGCACCAGGGACAGGGACTACGAGCAGTACTTC. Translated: CASTRDRDYEQYF.

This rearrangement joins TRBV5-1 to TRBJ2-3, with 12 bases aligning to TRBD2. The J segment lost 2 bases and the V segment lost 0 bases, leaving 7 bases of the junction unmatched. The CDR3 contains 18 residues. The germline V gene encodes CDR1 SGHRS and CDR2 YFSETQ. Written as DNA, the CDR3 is TGCGCCAGCAGCTTGGCCCGACTAGCGGGGGCGGCCACAGATACGCAGTATTTT. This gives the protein CASSLARLAGAATDTQYF.

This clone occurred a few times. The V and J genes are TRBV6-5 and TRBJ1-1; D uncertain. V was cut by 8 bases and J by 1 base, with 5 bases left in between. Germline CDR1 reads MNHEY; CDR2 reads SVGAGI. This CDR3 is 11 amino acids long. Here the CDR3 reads CASGSNTEAFF. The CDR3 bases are TGTGCCAGCGGATCGAACACTGAAGCTTTCTTT.

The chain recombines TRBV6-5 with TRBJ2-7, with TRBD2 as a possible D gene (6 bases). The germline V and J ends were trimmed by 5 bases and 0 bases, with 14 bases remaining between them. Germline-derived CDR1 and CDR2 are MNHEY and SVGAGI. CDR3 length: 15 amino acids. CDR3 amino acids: CASSRAGLSSYEQYF. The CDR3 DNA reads TGTGCCAGCAGTCGCGCGGGACTCAGCTCCTACGAGCAGTACTTC.

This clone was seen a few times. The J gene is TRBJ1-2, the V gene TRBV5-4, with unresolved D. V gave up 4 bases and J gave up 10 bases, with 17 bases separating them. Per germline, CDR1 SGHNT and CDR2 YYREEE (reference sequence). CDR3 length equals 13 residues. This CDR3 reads CASSLDVGTAYTF. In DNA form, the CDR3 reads TGTGCCAGCAGCCTGGACGTCGGTACGGCCTACACCTTC.

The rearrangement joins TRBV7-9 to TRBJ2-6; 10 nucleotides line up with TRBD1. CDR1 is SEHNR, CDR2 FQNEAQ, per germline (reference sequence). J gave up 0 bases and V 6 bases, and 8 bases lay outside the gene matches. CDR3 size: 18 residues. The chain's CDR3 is CASRFWTGGISGANVLTF. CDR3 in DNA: TGTGCCAGCAGATTTTGGACAGGGGGTATCTCTGGGGCCAACGTCCTGACTTTC.

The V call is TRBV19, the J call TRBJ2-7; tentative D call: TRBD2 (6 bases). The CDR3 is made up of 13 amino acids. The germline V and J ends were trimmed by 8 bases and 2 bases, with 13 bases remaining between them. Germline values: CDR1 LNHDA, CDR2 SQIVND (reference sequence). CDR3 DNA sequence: TGTGCCAGTGGACGGACGGGGGCCTACGAGCAGTACTTC. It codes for CASGRTGAYEQYF.

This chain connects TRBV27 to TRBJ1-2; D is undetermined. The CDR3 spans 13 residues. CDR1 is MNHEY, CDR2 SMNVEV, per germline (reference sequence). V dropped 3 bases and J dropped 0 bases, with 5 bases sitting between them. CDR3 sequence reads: CASSFSPNYGYTF. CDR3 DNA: TGTGCCAGCAGTTTTTCCCCTAACTATGGCTACACCTTC.